Detailed here is one T cell receptor (beta chain). The antigen this receptor binds is unknown. Per-base quality was not reported, and no clone a single base away is much larger than it. This record comes from a study of blood T cell repertoires in COVID-19 (dated by TCRdb to the early 2020s). Regarding the study in general: Samples from collaborators originated in the United States, Italy and Spain and spanned both the acute and convalescent phases of COVID-19. The prospective study material was composed of cDNA or gDNA derived from T cells, B-cell-depleted T cells, or PBMCs. Subjects who had been exposed to COVID-19, were actively infected with it, or had recovered from it provided the deeply sampled blood TCRbeta repertoires that made up the dataset. A freely available public database, intended as a resource for researchers studying the immune response to SARS-CoV-2, is where the repertoires were released. The samples were drawn from two sources: the first 160 participants of the ongoing ImmuneRACE study, and 950 to 1,500 subjects contributed by 6 global collaborators. The sample metadata nearly always contained a de-identified subject ID, COVID-19 status, age in years and sex. Where available, HLA class I and class II types were obtained from metadata supplied by the sample provider rather than from assay-based typing. Beyond this particular receptor, the publication reports: The quantity of clinical and demographic metadata differed by source and by participant and was supplied without curation.

TCRbeta CDR3 regions were amplified from genomic DNA by means of the immunoSEQ Assay, a bias-controlled multiplex PCR. Concerning the study's data processing: The number of nucleated cells in each sample was estimated by amplification of reference gene primers within the assay. To quantify the absolute abundance of each unique TCRbeta CDR3 rearrangement, sequence reads were collapsed and filtered. Productive Simpson clonality was computed per sample as the square root of Simpson's diversity index over productive rearrangements. TCRdb holds this immuneACCESS table with in-frame rearrangements only. Some clones are missing; in checked studies, unresolved V genes explain under half, and the rest has no known cause. The D gene and trimming were derived from the DNA, and the V and J assignments and clone size from that table. The sample contains about 270,000 clones, approximately 86% of them found a single time. The top ten clones comprise around 10% of the sample.

The germline V gene supplies CDR1 SGDLS and CDR2 YYNGEE. Measured from the cysteine to the phenylalanine, the CDR3 is 14 residues long. The sequence is cut down to CDR3 DNA, 42 bases in frame from base 1. V is trimmed back by 0 bases and J by 6 bases, and the junction contains 3 bases that no gene match accounts for. Another Seattle source contributed samples from volunteer blood donors who had recovered from COVID-19. Collaborating institutions collected whole blood in K2EDTA tubes following their own protocols. For TCRbeta analysis, collaborators shipped samples in one of three forms: frozen whole blood, isolated PBMCs, or DNA extracted from either of those sample types.

This TCR came from a man aged 40-55 years who had recovered from COVID-19. The receptor chain draws on TRBV9 and TRBJ2-1; TRBD2 lines up with 7 middle nucleotides. Material for sequencing was peripheral blood. The nucleotide sequence reads TGTGCCAGCAGCGTAGAGTCTAGCGGCAATGAGCAGTTCTTC. Its protein product is CASSVESSGNEQFF.